Following are 26 T cell receptor beta chains from one sample sequenced in a study of shared clonotypes between healthy human individuals. Sequencing was performed with immunoSEQ multiplex PCR; in TCRdb, only in-frame clones are kept and a portion is missing. The top ten hold roughly 0.39% of the sample, which has 2 million to 3 million clones, 80% to 95% seen once. Material: naive CD4+ T cells from PBMCs. Subset here: CD45RA+ positively selected. The receptors were gathered from a man aged 18-30 years in good health. Some clones in this sample may be carry-over from other donors' samples.

As to this clone: The same CDR3 can be traced to other DNA sequences in this sample. The chain links TRBV7-9 to TRBJ2-3; D not resolved. V was cut by 0 bases and J by 1 base, with 8 bases left in between. Germline V gives CDR1 SEHNR, CDR2 FQNEAQ (reference sequence). The CDR3 has 15 amino acids. The CDR3 loop is CASSLAGRRTDTQYF. In DNA, the CDR3 is TGTGCCAGCAGCTTAGCAGGTCGCCGCACAGATACGCAGTATTTT.

The chain combines TRBV27 with TRBJ2-7; 9 bases fit TRBD2. Per the germline V gene, CDR1 is MNHEY and CDR2 is SMNVEV (reference sequence). CDR3 length equals 16 residues. V shed 6 bases, J shed 1 base, and the junction held 10 bases outside the gene matches. Here the CDR3 DNA reads TGTGCCAGCAGGCGGGAGGGTAGGGAAAATTCCTACGAGCAGTACTTC. Protein product: CASRREGRENSYEQYF.

The chain joins TRBV23-1 to TRBJ2-4; D is unresolved. TRBV23-1 counts as an open reading frame of uncertain function. The CDR3 consists of 15 residues. The V end lost 3 bases, the J end lost 2 bases, and 11 bases lay between the germline ends. CDR3 sequence: CASSQLVKTKNIQYF. CDR3 nucleotides: TGCGCCAGCAGTCAGTTAGTAAAGACCAAAAACATTCAGTACTTC.

This chain joins TRBV5-1 and TRBJ2-7; 8 bases fit TRBD2. The V and J ends lost 3 bases and 3 bases, in that order; junction bases with no gene match: 8. The CDR3 runs to 15 residues. The germline gives CDR1 SGHRS, CDR2 YFSETQ. CDR3 DNA sequence: TGCGCCAGCAGCTATCTCCTAGCGGGTGGCTACGAGCAGTACTTC. Encoded protein: CASSYLLAGGYEQYF.

The chain is built from TRBV28 and TRBJ1-4; D not resolved. The CDR3 totals 17 residues. CDR1 and CDR2 from the germline V gene are MDHEN and SYDVKM. Deletions cut 5 bases from V and 0 bases from J, with 16 bases between. The CDR3 here is CASSSSLSRTTNEKLFF. CDR3 in DNA: TGTGCCAGCAGTAGTTCCTTATCCCGGACAACTAATGAAAAACTGTTTTTT. Combining the CDR3 with reference TRBV28 and TRBJ1-4 gives the whole variable domain DVKVTQSSRYLVKRTGEKVFLECVQDMDHENMFWYRQDPGLGLRLIYFSYDVKMKEKGDIPEGYSVSREKKERFSLILESASTNQTSMYLCASSSSLSRTTNEKLFFGSGTQLSVL.

The chain carries TRBV7-9 and TRBJ2-3; D remains unclear. The germline V and J ends were trimmed by 4 bases and 2 bases, with 4 bases remaining between them. Germline CDR1 and CDR2: SEHNR and FQNEAQ (reference sequence). This CDR3 is 12 amino acids long. The CDR3: CASSWYTDTQYF. The CDR3 coding sequence is TGTGCCAGCAGCTGGTACACAGATACGCAGTATTTT. The whole variable domain, filled in from reference TRBV7-9 and TRBJ2-3, reads DTGVSQNPRHKITKRGQNVTFRCDPISEHNRLYWYRQTLGQGPEFLTYFQNEAQLEKSRLLSDRFSAERPKGSFSTLEIQRTEQGDSAMYLCASSWYTDTQYFGPGTRLTVL.

The sample holds one count of this clone. The CDR3 DNA follows: TGTGCCAGCAGCAAGACGCGGGACTTCACAGATACGCAGTATTTT. It translates to CASSKTRDFTDTQYF. This chain joins TRBV5-4 and TRBJ2-3; perhaps TRBD2 as D (6 bases). The CDR3 covers 15 residues. Germline CDR1 reads SGHNT; CDR2 reads YYREEE (reference sequence). V lost 4 bases, J lost 2 bases, and 14 bases lay in between.

The rearrangement uses TRBV7-2 and TRBJ1-2; D gene unclear. The CDR3 has 11 residues. The V end was cut by 5 bases, the J end by 7 bases, with 8 bases between. Germline CDR1 SGHTA, CDR2 FQGNSA. The CDR3 reads CASSPQFGYTF. In nucleotides, the CDR3 is TGTGCCAGCAGCCCTCAGTTTGGCTACACCTTC.

This chain links TRBV10-3 with TRBJ2-3, with 9 bases fitting TRBD1. V lost 7 bases, J lost 0 bases, and 5 bases stayed unmatched. Looked up from germline, CDR1 is ENHRY and CDR2 is SYGVKD. CDR3 length equals 15 residues. CDR3 sequence reads: CAITKGQGSTDTQYF. The CDR3 bases are TGTGCCATCACCAAAGGACAGGGGAGCACAGATACGCAGTATTTT.

The rearrangement uses TRBV29-1 and TRBJ2-3; weak D call: TRBD2 (5 bases). V lost 2 bases to trimming and J lost 0 bases, with 21 bases between them. This CDR3 spans 18 amino acids. Germline CDR1 reads SQVTM; CDR2 reads ANQGSEA. The CDR3 loop is CSVEFRSASPSSTDTQYF. CDR3 coding DNA: TGCAGCGTTGAATTTCGTAGCGCAAGCCCCTCTAGCACAGATACGCAGTATTTT.

The chain has TRBV28 and TRBJ1-2; 8 bases match TRBD1. The CDR3 consists of 15 residues. CDR1 is MDHEN and CDR2 is SYDVKM in the germline V gene. V was pared by 5 bases and J by 4 bases, with 9 bases of the junction left unmatched. The DNA of the CDR3 is TGTGCCAGCAGTCGAACAGGGGGTGGTAGCTATGGCTACACCTTC. Translating gives CASSRTGGGSYGYTF.

The chain carries TRBV5-1 and TRBJ1-1; perhaps TRBD1 as D (6 bases). The CDR3 is 14 amino acids. Trimming removed 4 bases at V and 5 bases at J, with 15 bases between. From germline, CDR1 is SGHRS and CDR2 YFSETQ. The CDR3 coding sequence is TGCGCCAGCAGCAACCACAGGGTAGAGACTGAAGCTTTCTTT. Its protein product is CASSNHRVETEAFF.

The J gene is TRBJ2-7, the V gene TRBV28; 7 bases are shared with TRBD2. The CDR3 is 16 residues long. Germline V gene data show CDR1 as MDHEN and CDR2 as SYDVKM. V shed 5 bases and J 2 bases; nucleotides not matched to a gene: 12. The CDR3 DNA sequence: TGTGCCAGCAGTCCCTTTCCGACGCGGGAGCCCTACGAGCAGTACTTC. Amino acids: CASSPFPTREPYEQYF.

The chain has TRBV7-2 and TRBJ1-4, with D unclear. Trimming stripped 1 base from V and 10 bases from J, with 13 bases between. Germline CDR1 and CDR2: SGHTA and FQGNSA. The CDR3 totals 14 residues. CDR3 sequence reads: CASSLEPIAGKLFF. DNA for the CDR3: TGTGCCAGCAGCTTAGAGCCCATTGCAGGAAAACTGTTTTTT.

The rearrangement joins TRBV10-3 to TRBJ1-2, with D possibly matching TRBD1 (5 bases). The CDR3 covers 13 residues. The germline CDR1 and CDR2 sequences are ENHRY and SYGVKD. Deletions cut 11 bases from V and 1 base from J, with 14 bases between. CDR3 DNA sequence: TGTGCCGCCCAATCGACAGTTAACTATGGCTACACCTTC. It codes for CAAQSTVNYGYTF.

The V and J genes are TRBV30 and TRBJ1-5; 9 bases are shared with TRBD1. The CDR3 is made up of 21 amino acids. Per the germline V gene, CDR1 is GTSNPN and CDR2 is SVGIG (reference sequence). V lost 1 base, J lost 2 bases, and 21 bases stayed unmatched. The CDR3 region has the DNA TGTGCCTGGAGTGCTTCCGGGACAGGGCAAGCGGGATCTAGTGGCAATCAGCCCCAGCATTTT. This codes for CAWSASGTGQAGSSGNQPQHF.

This chain links TRBV6-5 with TRBJ2-7; D may correspond to TRBD1 or TRBD2 (6 bases each). Trimming pared 8 bases from V and 4 bases from J, leaving 15 bases between. CDR1 MNHEY and CDR2 SVGAGI come from the germline V gene. The CDR3 is 13 residues long. CDR3 loop: CASGGPPEYEQYF. The CDR3 nucleotides read TGTGCCAGCGGGGGGCCCCCTGAGTACGAGCAGTACTTC.

This clone appeared a few times. The same CDR3 also results from other DNA sequences found in this sample. This chain joins TRBV7-2 and TRBJ2-1; D gene ambiguous. CDR1 is SGHTA, CDR2 FQGNSA, per germline. The CDR3 has 11 amino acids. Trimming removed 4 bases at V and 3 bases at J, with 1 base between. The CDR3 nucleotides read TGTGCCAGCAGCTACTACAATGAGCAGTTCTTC. This codes for CASSYYNEQFF.

The genes are TRBV6-5 and TRBJ1-4, with D possibly being TRBD1 (5 bases). Trimming left V 8 bases short and J 10 bases short, with 17 bases between. Germline V lookup: CDR1 MNHEY, CDR2 SVGAGI. This CDR3 spans 13 amino acids. CDR3 DNA: TGTGCCAGCCATGCGGGACTGTCAGGAAAACTGTTTTTT. Amino acid sequence: CASHAGLSGKLFF.

Regarding this clone: This CDR3 is also generated by other DNA sequences in the sample. This rearrangement joins TRBV2 to TRBJ2-1, with 8 bases identical to TRBD1. The CDR3 sequence is 15 residues long. CDR1 is SNHLY and CDR2 is FYNNEI in the germline V gene. V shed 4 bases, J shed 3 bases, and the junction held 5 bases outside the gene matches. The CDR3 DNA reads as TGTGCCAGCAGTGCCGACAGGGGAGGCTACAATGAGCAGTTCTTC. This gives the protein CASSADRGGYNEQFF.

The chain links TRBV28 to TRBJ1-1; D gene uncertain. This CDR3 has 13 residues. The ends were cut back, 7 bases at V and 11 bases at J, with 20 bases in the middle. Germline lookup yields CDR1 MDHEN and CDR2 SYDVKM. In nucleotides, the CDR3 is TGTGCCAGCACCATCCCCCCACTCGGTCGGGCTTTCTTT. It yields the protein CASTIPPLGRAFF.

The gene calls are TRBV28 and TRBJ1-5, with TRBD1 identical over 7 bases. V gave up 6 bases and J gave up 7 bases; unmatched junction bases: 9. Germline assignment: CDR1 MDHEN and CDR2 SYDVKM. The CDR3 has 14 amino acids. The chain's CDR3 is CASRHTGVEQPQHF. CDR3 in DNA: TGTGCCAGCAGACATACAGGGGTTGAACAGCCCCAGCATTTT.

DNA for the CDR3: TGTGCCAGCAGTTACCAGGATCCACTTCCCCCTTACAATGAGCAGTTCTTC. Translated: CASSYQDPLPPYNEQFF. This chain connects TRBV6-7 to TRBJ2-1, with D hard to call. TRBV6-7 is treated as an ORF (open reading frame) with a function not yet certain. This CDR3 region has 17 residues. Trimming cost V 2 bases and J 4 bases, with 18 bases left between them.

This clone was counted only a few times. Within the sample, other DNA sequences also encode this same CDR3. This chain joins TRBV30 and TRBJ1-2; no firm D call. There are 12 residues in the CDR3. The V and J ends lost 2 bases and 2 bases respectively, with 6 bases between them. Germline lookup yields CDR1 GTSNPN and CDR2 SVGIG (reference sequence). CDR3 sequence: CAWSTGNYGYTF. The CDR3 DNA is TGTGCCTGGAGTACGGGGAACTATGGCTACACCTTC.

The rearrangement links TRBV7-9 to TRBJ2-7; 7 nucleotides match TRBD1. With V trimmed by 3 bases and J by 2 bases, 4 bases remained unmatched. The germline CDR1 and CDR2 sequences are SEHNR and FQNEAQ (reference sequence). This CDR3 region has 14 residues. The DNA of the CDR3 is TGTGCCAGCAGCTTGGACAGGTTGACCTACGAGCAGTACTTC. It specifies CASSLDRLTYEQYF.

The rearrangement joins TRBV28 to TRBJ2-6; no reliable D call. CDR1 MDHEN and CDR2 SYDVKM come from the germline V gene. The V end lost 3 bases, the J end lost 0 bases, and 6 bases lay between the germline ends. The CDR3 totals 15 residues. The CDR3 is CASSFGPSGANVLTF. The CDR3 DNA reads TGTGCCAGCAGTTTCGGGCCCTCTGGGGCCAACGTCCTGACTTTC. The entire variable domain, with the rest obtained from reference TRBV28 and TRBJ2-6, is as follows: DVKVTQSSRYLVKRTGEKVFLECVQDMDHENMFWYRQDPGLGLRLIYFSYDVKMKEKGDIPEGYSVSREKKERFSLILESASTNQTSMYLCASSFGPSGANVLTFGAGSRLTVL.